The rows below give T cell receptor beta chains drawn from one sample of a study of tumor and adjacent non-tumor tissue in lung cancer. TCRdb called the multiplex PCR reads again in MiXCR, with one record for every CDR3 protein. The table has approximately 120,000 distinct CDR3 sequences, about 61% seen once; the top ten hold over 15%. The sequencing sample was made of distant non-tumor lung tissue. The receptor set was obtained from a man aged 55-75 years with non-small cell lung cancer. Each CDR3 is given with its conserved first and last residue. D genes are given only for firm matches. Only part of the rows carry a size: once, few, many, or a class if the clone is expanded.

once,TRBV29-1,TRBJ2-7,NA,13,TGCAGCGTCCGACATGGGAACTCTTACGAGCAGTACTTC,CSVRHGNSYEQYF
NA,TRBV29-1,TRBJ2-1,NA,15,TGCAGCATTGAAGGTTTCCATACTTCCTACAATGAGCAGTTCTTC,CSIEGFHTSYNEQFF
NA,TRBV29-1,TRBJ2-7,NA,12,TGCAGCGTTAAAGCAGACCCTTACGAGCGGTACTTC,CSVKADPYERYF
NA,TRBV10-3,TRBJ1-1,NA,15,TGTGCCATCAGTGAGTCATGGCTCTCTGGCACTGAAACTTTCTTT,CAISESWLSGTETFF
NA,TRBV29-1,TRBJ1-1,NA,12,TGCAGCGTAGACATCCAGGGCAGTGAAGCTTTCTTT,CSVDIQGSEAFF
once,TRBV4-1,TRBJ1-5,NA,15,TGTGCCAGCAGCCAAGATACGGGCAGCAATCGGCCCCAGCATTTT,CASSQDTGSNRPQHF
NA,TRBV11-2,TRBJ1-2,NA,13,TGTGCCAGCAGCTTAGGGAGGACCACAGACTACACCTTC,CASSLGRTTDYTF
NA,TRBV11-2,TRBJ2-3,TRBD2,16,TGTGCCAACAGCCCCGGACTAGTGATATCCACAGATACGCAGTATTTT,CANSPGLVISTDTQYF
many,TRBV6-2/TRBV6-3,TRBJ2-6,TRBD2,15,TGTGCCAGCAGTGACACTAGCGCTGGGGCCAACGTCCTGACTTTC,CASSDTSAGANVLTF
NA,TRBV6-5,TRBJ2-7,TRBD1,12,TGTGCCAGCGGGACAGCAGTTCGGGAGCAGTACTTC,CASGTAVREQYF
NA,TRBV5-1,TRBJ1-6,TRBD1,14,TGCGCCAGCAGCATGACAGGGGGCGGCTCACCCCTCCACTTT,CASSMTGGGSPLHF
NA,TRBV4-1,TRBJ2-7,NA,14,TGCGCCAGCAGCCCCCAGATACAGAGTGAAGAGCAGTACTTC,CASSPQIQSEEQYF
NA,TRBV6-5,TRBJ2-5,NA,14,TGTGCCAGCAGTTACGAGACAGGCCAAGAGACACAGCACTTC,CASSYETGQETQHF
NA,TRBV6-5,TRBJ2-3,TRBD1,12,TGTGCCATTAGTATTCCTCAGGGGGTGGAGTATTTT,CAISIPQGVEYF
NA,TRBV7-9,TRBJ2-1,NA,16,TGTGCCAGCAGCCCGACTGCAGGGAGGTACTACAATGATCAGTTCTTC,CASSPTAGRYYNDQFF
many,TRBV6-6,TRBJ1-1,NA,13,TGTGCCAGCAGTTACCCGGGCAGCACTGAAGCTTTCTTT,CASSYPGSTEAFF
many,TRBV29-1,TRBJ1-4,TRBD1,14,TGCAGCGTTCAGGGGGCTAATACTAATGAAAAACTGTTTTTT,CSVQGANTNEKLFF
NA,TRBV6-2/TRBV6-3,TRBJ2-7,TRBD2,15,TGTGCCAGCAGCTCCCAAGTAGCGGGACGGAACGAGCAGTACTTC,CASSSQVAGRNEQYF
medium-sized,TRBV4-2,TRBJ2-5,TRBD1,15,TGTGCCAGCAGCCAAAACAGGGGGATGGGGGAGACCCAGTACTTC,CASSQNRGMGETQYF
NA,TRBV29-1,TRBJ1-1,TRBD1,14,TGCATCGTACTCCCCCAGGGACAGGCCACTGAAGCTCTGTTT,CIVLPQGQATEALF
many,TRBV6-2/TRBV6-3,TRBJ2-5,NA,12,TGTGCCACCGAAATGTCGGGAGAGACCCAGTACTTC,CATEMSGETQYF
NA,TRBV10-3,TRBJ2-5,NA,15,TGTGCCATCAGTAAGATTCAGGGGACACAAGAGGCCCAGTACTTC,CAISKIQGTQEAQYF
NA,TRBV11-1,TRBJ2-3,NA,14,TGTGCCCGCAGCATTCAACAGGGCTCAGATACGCAGTATTTT,CARSIQQGSDTQYF
NA,TRBV20-1,TRBJ1-2,NA,13,TGCAGTGCTAGGACAATCCCTAACTATGGCTACACCTTC,CSARTIPNYGYTF
NA,TRBV10-3,TRBJ2-1,TRBD2,14,TGTGCCATCAGTAGCGGGGGCCGATGGGATGGGCAGTTCTTC,CAISSGGRWDGQFF
many,TRBV4-2,TRBJ2-7,NA,13,TGTGCCAGCAGCCAAGATCGGGGGAACGAGCAGTACTTC,CASSQDRGNEQYF
many,TRBV6-2/TRBV6-3,TRBJ2-2,NA,15,TGTGCCAGCAGTTACAAGTATTTGGGAAACGGGGAGCTGTTTTTT,CASSYKYLGNGELFF
NA,TRBV4-1,TRBJ2-3,TRBD2,17,TGCGCCAGCAGCCATGCCGTAGCGGGCACCGGACAAGATACGCAGTATTTT,CASSHAVAGTGQDTQYF
NA,TRBV6-1,TRBJ2-6,NA,14,TGTGCCAACAGCCTCTCGGGTGGGGCCAACCTCCTGACTTTC,CANSLSGGANLLTF
NA,TRBV7-8,TRBJ2-1,TRBD2,15,TGTGCCAGCAGCAATAGCGGGTCCTGGAGAGGTGAGCAGTTCTTC,CASSNSGSWRGEQFF
NA,TRBV4-1,TRBJ1-2,NA,16,TGCGCCAGTAGCCAAAGGGAGAGGGGGAACCACTATGGCTACACCTTC,CASSQRERGNHYGYTF
NA,TRBV27,TRBJ1-6,NA,14,TGTGCCAGCAGTTTGTTATCGTATAATTCACCCCTCCACTTT,CASSLLSYNSPLHF
many,TRBV12-3/TRBV12-4,TRBJ2-7,NA,13,TGTGCCAGCAGTGGTGCGGTCAGCTACGAGCAGTACTTC,CASSGAVSYEQYF
NA,TRBV5-4,TRBJ2-2,TRBD1,16,TGTGCCAGCAGCTTGGAGACAGGGGCAAACACCGGGGAGCTGTCTTTT,CASSLETGANTGELSF
NA,TRBV6-1,TRBJ1-2,NA,15,TGTGCCAGCAGTGATAGGGGGTGGAATAACTATGGCTACACCTTC,CASSDRGWNNYGYTF
NA,TRBV11-2,TRBJ2-4,NA,16,TGTGCAAGCAGCTTAAAGCCAGATAGAGCCAAAAACGTTCAGTACTTC,CASSLKPDRAKNVQYF
NA,TRBV12-5,TRBJ2-1,TRBD2,14,TGTGCTAGTGGTCTCGGGACTACCTACGATGAGCAGTTCTTC,CASGLGTTYDEQFF
NA,TRBV11-2,TRBJ2-1,NA,17,TGCGCCAGCAGCTCAGTGGGGGAACCGCCTTACCGAGGGGAGCAGTTCTTC,CASSSVGEPPYRGEQFF
NA,TRBV30,TRBJ2-1,TRBD1,14,TGTGCCTGGAGACCAGCTGGGACAGGGTATGAGCAGTTCTTC,CAWRPAGTGYEQFF
many,TRBV6-5,TRBJ2-2,TRBD2,15,TGTGCCAGCAGCCCCTCTGGGAGGGTCACCGGGGAGCTGTTTTTT,CASSPSGRVTGELFF
many,TRBV4-1,TRBJ2-3,TRBD2,18,TGCGCCAGCAGCCAAGTCGGACTAGCGGGGGACGGTCGATATACGCAGTATTTT,CASSQVGLAGDGRYTQYF
many,TRBV20-1,TRBJ2-3,TRBD2,14,TGCAGTGCGGTAGCGGGAGATGAGGGAGATACGCAGTATTTT,CSAVAGDEGDTQYF
NA,TRBV2,TRBJ1-2,NA,12,TGTGCCAGCAGTGAAGAGGGTCCGGGCTACACCTTC,CASSEEGPGYTF
medium-sized,TRBV29-1,TRBJ2-1,NA,14,TGCAGCGTTGAAGATCGGGCCGGCTACAATGAGCAGTTCTTC,CSVEDRAGYNEQFF
NA,TRBV12-3/TRBV12-4,TRBJ1-1,NA,14,TGTGCCAGCAGTTTGTGTGCGAGGGGTGGTGAAGCTTTCTTT,CASSLCARGGEAFF
NA,TRBV28,TRBJ1-5,NA,15,TGTGCCAGCAGTTTACCCCGCCCCGGCAATCAGCCCCAGCATTTT,CASSLPRPGNQPQHF
NA,TRBV30,TRBJ2-1,TRBD1,14,TGTGCAAGGAGTCCAGCCGGGACAGGGTATGAGCAGTTCTTC,CARSPAGTGYEQFF
many,TRBV4-1,TRBJ2-3,NA,14,TGCGCCAGCAGCCAAAAGGCCCGGGCGGATACGCAGTATTTT,CASSQKARADTQYF
NA,TRBV4-3,TRBJ2-2,NA,15,TGCGCCAGCAGCCAAGACAATGCGGGCACCGGGGAGCTGTTTTTC,CASSQDNAGTGELFF
NA,TRBV14,TRBJ2-3,NA,15,TGTGCCAGCAGCCCAGGAAACTATGGAGGAGATACGCAGTATTTT,CASSPGNYGGDTQYF
NA,TRBV6-2/TRBV6-3,TRBJ1-2,NA,14,TGTGCCAGCAGTTCCTCCTTTCTTGACGAAGGCTACACCTTC,CASSSSFLDEGYTF